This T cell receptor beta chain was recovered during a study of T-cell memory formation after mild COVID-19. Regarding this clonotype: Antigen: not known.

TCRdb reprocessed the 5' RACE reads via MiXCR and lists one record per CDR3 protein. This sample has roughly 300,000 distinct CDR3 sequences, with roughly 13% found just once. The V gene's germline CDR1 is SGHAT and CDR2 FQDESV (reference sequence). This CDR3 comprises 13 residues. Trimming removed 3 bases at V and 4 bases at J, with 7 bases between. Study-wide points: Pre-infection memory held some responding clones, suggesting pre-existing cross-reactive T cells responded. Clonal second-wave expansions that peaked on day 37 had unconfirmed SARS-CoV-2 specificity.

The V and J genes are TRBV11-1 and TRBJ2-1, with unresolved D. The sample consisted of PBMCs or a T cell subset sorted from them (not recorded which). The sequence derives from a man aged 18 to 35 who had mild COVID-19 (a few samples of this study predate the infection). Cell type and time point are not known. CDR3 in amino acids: CASSLSGYNEQFF. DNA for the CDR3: TGTGCCAGCAGCTTGTCCGGATACAATGAGCAGTTCTTC.